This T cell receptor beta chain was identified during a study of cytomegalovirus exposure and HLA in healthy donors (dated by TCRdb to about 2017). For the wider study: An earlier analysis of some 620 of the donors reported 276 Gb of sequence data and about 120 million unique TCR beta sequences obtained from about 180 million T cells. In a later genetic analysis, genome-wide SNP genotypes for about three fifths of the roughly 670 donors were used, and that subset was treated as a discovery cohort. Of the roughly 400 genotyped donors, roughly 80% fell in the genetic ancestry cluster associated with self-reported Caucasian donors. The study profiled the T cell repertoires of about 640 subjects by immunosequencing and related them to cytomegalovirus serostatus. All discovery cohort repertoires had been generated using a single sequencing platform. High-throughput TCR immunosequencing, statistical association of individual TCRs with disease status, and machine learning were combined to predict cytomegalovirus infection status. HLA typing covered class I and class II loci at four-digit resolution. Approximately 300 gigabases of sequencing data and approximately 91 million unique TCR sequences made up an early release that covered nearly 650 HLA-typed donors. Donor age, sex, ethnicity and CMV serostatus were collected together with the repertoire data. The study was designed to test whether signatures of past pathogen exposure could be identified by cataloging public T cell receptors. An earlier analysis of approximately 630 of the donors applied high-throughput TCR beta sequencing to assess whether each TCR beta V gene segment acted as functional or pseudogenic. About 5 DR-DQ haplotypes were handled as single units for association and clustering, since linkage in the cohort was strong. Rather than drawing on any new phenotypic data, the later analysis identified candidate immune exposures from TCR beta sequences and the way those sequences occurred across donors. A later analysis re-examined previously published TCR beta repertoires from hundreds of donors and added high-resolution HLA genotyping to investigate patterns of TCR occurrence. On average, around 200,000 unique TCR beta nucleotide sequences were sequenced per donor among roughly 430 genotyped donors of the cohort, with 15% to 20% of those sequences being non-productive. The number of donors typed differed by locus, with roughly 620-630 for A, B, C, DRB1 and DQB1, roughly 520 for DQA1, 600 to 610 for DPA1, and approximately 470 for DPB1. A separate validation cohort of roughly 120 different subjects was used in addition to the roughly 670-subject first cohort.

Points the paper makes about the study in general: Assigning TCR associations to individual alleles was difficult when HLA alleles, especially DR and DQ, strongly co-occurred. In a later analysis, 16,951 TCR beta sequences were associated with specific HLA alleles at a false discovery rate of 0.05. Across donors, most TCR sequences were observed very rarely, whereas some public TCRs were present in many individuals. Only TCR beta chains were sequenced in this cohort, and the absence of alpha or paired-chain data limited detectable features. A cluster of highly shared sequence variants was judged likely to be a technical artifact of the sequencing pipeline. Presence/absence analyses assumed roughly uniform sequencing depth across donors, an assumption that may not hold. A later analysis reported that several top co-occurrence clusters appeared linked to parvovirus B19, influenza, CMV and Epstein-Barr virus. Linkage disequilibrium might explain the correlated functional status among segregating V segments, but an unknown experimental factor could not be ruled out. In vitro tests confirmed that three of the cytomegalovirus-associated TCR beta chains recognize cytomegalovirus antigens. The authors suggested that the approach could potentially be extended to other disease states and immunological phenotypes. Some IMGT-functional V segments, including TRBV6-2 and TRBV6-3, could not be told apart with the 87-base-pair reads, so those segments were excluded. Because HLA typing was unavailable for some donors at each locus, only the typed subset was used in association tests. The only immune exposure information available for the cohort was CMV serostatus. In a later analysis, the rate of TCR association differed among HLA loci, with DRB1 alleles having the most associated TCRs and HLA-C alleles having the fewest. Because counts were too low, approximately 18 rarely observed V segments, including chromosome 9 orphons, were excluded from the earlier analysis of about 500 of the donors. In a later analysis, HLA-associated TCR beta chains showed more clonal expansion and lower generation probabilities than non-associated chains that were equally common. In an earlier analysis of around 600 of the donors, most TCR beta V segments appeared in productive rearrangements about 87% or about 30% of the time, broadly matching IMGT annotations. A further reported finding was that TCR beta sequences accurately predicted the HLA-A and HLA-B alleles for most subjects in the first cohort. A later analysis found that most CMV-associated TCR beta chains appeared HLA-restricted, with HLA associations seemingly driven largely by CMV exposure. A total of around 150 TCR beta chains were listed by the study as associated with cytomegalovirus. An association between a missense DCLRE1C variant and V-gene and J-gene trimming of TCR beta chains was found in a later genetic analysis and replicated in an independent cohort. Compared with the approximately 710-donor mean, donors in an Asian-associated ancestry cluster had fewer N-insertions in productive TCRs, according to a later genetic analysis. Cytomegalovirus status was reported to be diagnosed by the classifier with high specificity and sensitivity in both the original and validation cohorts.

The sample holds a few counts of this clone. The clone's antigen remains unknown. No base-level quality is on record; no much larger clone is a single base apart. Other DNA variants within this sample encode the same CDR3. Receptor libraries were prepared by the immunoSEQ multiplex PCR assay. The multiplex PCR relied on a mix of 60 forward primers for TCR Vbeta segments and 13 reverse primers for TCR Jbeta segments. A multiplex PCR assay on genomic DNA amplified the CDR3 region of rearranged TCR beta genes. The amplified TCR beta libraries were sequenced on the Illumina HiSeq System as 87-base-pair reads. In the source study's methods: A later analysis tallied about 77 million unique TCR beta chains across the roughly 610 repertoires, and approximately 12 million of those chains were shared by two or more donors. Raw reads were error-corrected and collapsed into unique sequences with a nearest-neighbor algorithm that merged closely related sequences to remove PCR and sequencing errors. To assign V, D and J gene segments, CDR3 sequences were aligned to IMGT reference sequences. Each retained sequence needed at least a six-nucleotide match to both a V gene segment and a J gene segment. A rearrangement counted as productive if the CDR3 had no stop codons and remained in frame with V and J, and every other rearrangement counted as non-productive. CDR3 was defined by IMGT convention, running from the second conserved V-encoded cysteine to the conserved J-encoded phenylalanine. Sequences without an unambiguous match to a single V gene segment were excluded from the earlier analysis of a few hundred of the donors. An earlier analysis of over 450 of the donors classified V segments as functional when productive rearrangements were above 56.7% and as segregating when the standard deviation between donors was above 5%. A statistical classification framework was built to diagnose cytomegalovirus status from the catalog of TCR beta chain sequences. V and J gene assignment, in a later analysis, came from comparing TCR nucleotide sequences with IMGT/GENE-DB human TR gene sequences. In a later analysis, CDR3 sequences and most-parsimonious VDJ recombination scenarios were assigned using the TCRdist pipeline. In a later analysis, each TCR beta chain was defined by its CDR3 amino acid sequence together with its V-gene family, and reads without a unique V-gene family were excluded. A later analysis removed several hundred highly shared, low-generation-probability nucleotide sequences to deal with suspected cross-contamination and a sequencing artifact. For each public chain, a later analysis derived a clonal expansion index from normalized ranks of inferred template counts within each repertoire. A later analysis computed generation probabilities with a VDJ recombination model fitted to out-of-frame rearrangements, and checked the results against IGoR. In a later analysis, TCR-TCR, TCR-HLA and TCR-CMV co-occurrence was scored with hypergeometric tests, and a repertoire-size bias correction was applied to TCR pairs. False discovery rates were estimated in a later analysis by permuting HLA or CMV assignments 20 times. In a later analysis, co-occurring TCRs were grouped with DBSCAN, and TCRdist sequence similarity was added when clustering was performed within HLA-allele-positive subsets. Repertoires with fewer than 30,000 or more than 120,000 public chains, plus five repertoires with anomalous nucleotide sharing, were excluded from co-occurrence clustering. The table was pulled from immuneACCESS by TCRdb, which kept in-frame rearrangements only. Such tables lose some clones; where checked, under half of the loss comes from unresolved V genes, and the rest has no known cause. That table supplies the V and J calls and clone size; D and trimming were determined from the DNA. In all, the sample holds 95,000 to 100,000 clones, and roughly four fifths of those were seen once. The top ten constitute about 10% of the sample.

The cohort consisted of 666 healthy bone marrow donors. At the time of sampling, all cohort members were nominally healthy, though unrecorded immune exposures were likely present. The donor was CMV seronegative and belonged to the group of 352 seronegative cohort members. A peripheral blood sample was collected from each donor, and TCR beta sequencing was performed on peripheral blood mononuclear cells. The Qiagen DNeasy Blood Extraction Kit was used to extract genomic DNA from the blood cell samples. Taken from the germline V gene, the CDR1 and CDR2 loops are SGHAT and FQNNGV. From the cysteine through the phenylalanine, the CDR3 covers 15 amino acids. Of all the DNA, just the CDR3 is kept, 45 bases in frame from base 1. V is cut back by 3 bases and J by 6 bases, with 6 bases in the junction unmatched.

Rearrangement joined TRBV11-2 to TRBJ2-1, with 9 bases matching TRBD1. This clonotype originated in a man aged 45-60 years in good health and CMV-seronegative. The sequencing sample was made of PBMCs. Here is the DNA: TGTGCCAGCAGCTTGGGGGACAGGGACGCCAATGAGCAGTTCTTC. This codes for CASSLGDRDANEQFF. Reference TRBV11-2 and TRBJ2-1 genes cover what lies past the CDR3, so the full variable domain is EAGVAQSPRYKIIEKRQSVAFWCNPISGHATLYWYQQILGQGPKLLIQFQNNGVVDDSQLPKDRFSAERLKGVDSTLKIQPAKLEDSAVYLCASSLGDRDANEQFFGPGTRLTVL.